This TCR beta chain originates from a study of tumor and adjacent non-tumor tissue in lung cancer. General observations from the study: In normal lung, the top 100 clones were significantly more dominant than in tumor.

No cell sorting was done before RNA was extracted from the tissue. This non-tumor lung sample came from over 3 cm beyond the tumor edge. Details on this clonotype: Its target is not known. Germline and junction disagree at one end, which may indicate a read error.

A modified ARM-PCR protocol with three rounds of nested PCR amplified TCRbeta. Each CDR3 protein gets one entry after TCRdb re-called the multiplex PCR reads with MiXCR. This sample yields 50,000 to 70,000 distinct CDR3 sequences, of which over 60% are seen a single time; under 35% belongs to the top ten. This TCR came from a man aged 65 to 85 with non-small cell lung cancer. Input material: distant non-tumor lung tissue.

CDR3 DNA sequence: TGTGCCAGCAGCTTAGAAGTGGGGTGGGAATACAATGAGCAGCTCTTT. This codes for CASSLEVGWEYNEQLF. V usage is TRBV11-2 and J usage is TRBJ2-1; D gene ambiguous. This CDR3 spans 16 amino acids. Germline loops: CDR1 SGHAT, CDR2 FQNNGV.